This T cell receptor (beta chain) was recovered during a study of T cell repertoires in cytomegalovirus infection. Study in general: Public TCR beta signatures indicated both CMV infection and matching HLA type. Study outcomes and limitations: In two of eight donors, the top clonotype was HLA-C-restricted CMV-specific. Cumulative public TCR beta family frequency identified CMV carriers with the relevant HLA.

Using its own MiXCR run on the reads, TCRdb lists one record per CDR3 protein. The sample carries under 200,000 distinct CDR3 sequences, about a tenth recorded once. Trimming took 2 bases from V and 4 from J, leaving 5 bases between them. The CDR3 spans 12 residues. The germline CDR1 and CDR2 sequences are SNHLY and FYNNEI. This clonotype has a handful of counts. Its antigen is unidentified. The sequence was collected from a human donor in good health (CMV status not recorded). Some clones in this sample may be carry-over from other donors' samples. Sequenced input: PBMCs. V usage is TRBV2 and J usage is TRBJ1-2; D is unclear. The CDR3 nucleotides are TGTGCCAGCAGTGAAACGTCCTATGGCTACACCTTC. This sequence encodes CASSETSYGYTF. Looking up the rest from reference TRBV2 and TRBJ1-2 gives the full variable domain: EPEVTQTPSHQVTQMGQEVILRCVPISNHLYFYWYRQILGQKVEFLVSFYNNEISEKSEIFDDQFSVERPDGSNFTLKIRSTKLEDSAMYFCASSETSYGYTFGSGTRLTVV.